This T cell receptor (beta chain) was profiled in a study of cytomegalovirus exposure and HLA in healthy donors. PCR used 60 Vbeta primers and 13 Jbeta primers. Assay used: immunoSEQ multiplex PCR; TCRdb lists only in-frame clones, some missing. This table has some 90,000 clones, around 80% appearing once. V gave up 0 bases and J gave up 1 base; unmatched junction bases: 4. The CDR3 consists of 16 residues. Germline values: CDR1 SGDLS, CDR2 YYNGEE. The chain is built from TRBV9 and TRBJ1-1, with TRBD1 matching 9 bases. This TCR was sampled from a man aged 25 to 40 in good health and CMV-seropositive. The sample taken for sequencing was PBMCs. DNA for the CDR3: TGTGCCAGCAGCGTAGGCGGGGGACAGGGGAACACTGAAGCTTTCTTT. Amino acid sequence: CASSVGGGQGNTEAFF.